This T cell receptor (beta chain) was sequenced for a study of blood T cell repertoires in COVID-19. For the study at large: Specimens from acute and convalescent COVID-19 originated in the United States, Italy and Spain. T cells, B-cell-depleted T cells, or PBMCs supplied cDNA or gDNA.

This clone was observed a single time. Original methodology: From reference gene primer amplification, estimates of nucleated cell counts were derived. Assay: immunoSEQ multiplex PCR; the TCRdb copy retains only in-frame clones and omits some. V, J and clone size were drawn from that table, and D and trimming were deduced from the DNA. The data contain about 280,000 clones, approximately 83% of them singletons. The receptor's source is a woman between 50 and 59 years old who had recovered from COVID-19. Source material: peripheral blood.

The CDR3, as DNA: TGTGCCAGCAGTGGGGGACAGGGAAGACATGGCTACACCTTC. As protein: CASSGGQGRHGYTF. The rearrangement uses TRBV28 and TRBJ1-2; 9 bases map to TRBD1. The CDR3 extends over 14 amino acids. J was trimmed by 6 bases and V by 5 bases; bases with no gene match: 7. Germline CDR1 is MDHEN and CDR2 is SYDVKM.